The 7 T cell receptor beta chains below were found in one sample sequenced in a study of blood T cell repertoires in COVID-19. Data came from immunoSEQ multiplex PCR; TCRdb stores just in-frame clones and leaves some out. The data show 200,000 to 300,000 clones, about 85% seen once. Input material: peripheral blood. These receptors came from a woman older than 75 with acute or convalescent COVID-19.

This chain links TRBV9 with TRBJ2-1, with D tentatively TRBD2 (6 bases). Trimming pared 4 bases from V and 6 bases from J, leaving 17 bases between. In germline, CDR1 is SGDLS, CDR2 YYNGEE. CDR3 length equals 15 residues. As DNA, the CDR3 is TGTGCCAGCAGCATGGCGGGGCTAACTTCCAATGAGCAGTTCTTC. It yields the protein CASSMAGLTSNEQFF. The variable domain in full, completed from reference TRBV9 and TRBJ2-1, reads DSGVTQTPKHLITATGQRVTLRCSPRSGDLSVYWYQQSLDQGLQFLIQYYNGEERAKGNILERFSAQQFPDLHSELNLSSLELGDSALYFCASSMAGLTSNEQFFGPGTRLTVL.

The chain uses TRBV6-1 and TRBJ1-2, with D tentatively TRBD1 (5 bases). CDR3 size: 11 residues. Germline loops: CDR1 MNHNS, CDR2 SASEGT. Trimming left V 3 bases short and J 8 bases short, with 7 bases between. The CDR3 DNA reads TGTGCCAGCAGTGACAGGGCCGGCTACACCTTC. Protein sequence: CASSDRAGYTF.

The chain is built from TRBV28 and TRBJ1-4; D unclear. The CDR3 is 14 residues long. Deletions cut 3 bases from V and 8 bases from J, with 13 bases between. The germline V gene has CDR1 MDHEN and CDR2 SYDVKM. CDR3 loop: CASSFRGVGEKLFF. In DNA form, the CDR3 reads TGTGCCAGCAGTTTCCGTGGAGTTGGGGAAAAACTGTTTTTT.

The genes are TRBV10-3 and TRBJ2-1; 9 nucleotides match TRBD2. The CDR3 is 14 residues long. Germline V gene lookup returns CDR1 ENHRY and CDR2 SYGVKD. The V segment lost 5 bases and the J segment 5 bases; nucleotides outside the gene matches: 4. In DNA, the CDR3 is TGTGCCATCAGTTATAGCGGGAGAGACAATGAGCAGTTCTTC. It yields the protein CAISYSGRDNEQFF.

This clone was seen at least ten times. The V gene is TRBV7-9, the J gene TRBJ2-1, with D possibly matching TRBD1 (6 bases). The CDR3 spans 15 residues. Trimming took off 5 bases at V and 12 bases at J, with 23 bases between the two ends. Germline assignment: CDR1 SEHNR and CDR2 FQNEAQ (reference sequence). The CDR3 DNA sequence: TGTGCCAGCAGCCCGTTTTCCGGGACATTAGGGATGCAGTTCTTC. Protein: CASSPFSGTLGMQFF.

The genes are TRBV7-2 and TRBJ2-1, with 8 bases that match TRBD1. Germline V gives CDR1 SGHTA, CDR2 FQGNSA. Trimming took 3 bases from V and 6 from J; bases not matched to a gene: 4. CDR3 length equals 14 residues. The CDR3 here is CASSLQGAVNEQFF. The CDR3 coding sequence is TGTGCCAGCAGCTTGCAGGGGGCGGTCAATGAGCAGTTCTTC.

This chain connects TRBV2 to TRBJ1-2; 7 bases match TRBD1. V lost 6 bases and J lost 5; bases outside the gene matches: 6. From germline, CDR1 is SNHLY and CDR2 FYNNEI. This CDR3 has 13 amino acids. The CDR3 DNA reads TGTGCCAGCAGCACAGGGGTAGGGTATGGCTACACCTTC. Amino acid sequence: CASSTGVGYGYTF. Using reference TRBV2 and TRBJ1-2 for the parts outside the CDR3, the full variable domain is EPEVTQTPSHQVTQMGQEVILRCVPISNHLYFYWYRQILGQKVEFLVSFYNNEISEKSEIFDDQFSVERPDGSNFTLKIRSTKLEDSAMYFCASSTGVGYGYTFGSGTRLTVV.